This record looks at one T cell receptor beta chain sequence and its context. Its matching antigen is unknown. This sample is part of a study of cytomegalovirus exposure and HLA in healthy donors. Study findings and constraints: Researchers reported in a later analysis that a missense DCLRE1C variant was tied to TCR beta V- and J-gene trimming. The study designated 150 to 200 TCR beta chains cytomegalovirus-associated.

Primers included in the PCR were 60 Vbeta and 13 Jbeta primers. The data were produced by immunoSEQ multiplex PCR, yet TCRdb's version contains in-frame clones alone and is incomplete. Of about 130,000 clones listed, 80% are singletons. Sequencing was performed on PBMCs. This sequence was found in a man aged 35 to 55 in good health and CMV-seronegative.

CDR3 sequence: CASSPGGVQETQYF. CDR3 nucleotides: TGTGCCAGCTCACCGGGGGGGGTTCAAGAGACCCAGTACTTC. This chain links TRBV18 with TRBJ2-5; TRBD2 agrees at 7 bases. In germline, CDR1 is KGHSH, CDR2 LQKENI. Germline trimming cut 3 bases from V and 2 bases from J; bases unmatched to any gene: 3. This CDR3 spans 14 amino acids.